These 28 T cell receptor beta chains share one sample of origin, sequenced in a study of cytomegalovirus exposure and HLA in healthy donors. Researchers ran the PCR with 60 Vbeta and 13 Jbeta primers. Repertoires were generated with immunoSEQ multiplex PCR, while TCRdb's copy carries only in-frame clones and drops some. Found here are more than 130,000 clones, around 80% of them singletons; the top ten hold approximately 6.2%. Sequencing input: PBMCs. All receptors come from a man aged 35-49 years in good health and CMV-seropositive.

DNA for the CDR3: TGTGCCAGCAGCTTAGGGATGTTAACAGGGGGCAATGAGCAGTTCTTC. Protein sequence: CASSLGMLTGGNEQFF. V is TRBV7-9 and J is TRBJ2-1; TRBD1 agrees at 8 bases. CDR3 length equals 16 residues. Germline loops: CDR1 SEHNR, CDR2 FQNEAQ (reference sequence). V lost 1 base and J lost 6; bases outside the gene matches: 8.

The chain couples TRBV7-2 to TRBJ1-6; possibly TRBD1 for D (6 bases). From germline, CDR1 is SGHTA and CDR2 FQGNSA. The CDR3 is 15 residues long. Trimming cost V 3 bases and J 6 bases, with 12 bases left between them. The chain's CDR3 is CASSFSTGINSPLHF. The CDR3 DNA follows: TGTGCCAGCAGCTTCTCGACAGGAATTAATTCACCCCTCCACTTT.

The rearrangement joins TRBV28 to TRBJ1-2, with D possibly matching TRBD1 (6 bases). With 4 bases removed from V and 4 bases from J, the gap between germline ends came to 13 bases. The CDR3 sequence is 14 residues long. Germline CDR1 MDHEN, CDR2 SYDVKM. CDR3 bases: TGTGCCAGCAGTTGGCCGGGACAAATCTATGGCTACACCTTC. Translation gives CASSWPGQIYGYTF.

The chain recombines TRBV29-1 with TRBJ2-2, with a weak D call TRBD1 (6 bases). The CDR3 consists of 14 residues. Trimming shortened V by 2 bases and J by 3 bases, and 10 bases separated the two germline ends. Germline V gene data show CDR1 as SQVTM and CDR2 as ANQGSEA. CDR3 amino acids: CSVERGTHTGELFF. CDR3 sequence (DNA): TGCAGCGTTGAAAGGGGGACCCACACCGGGGAGCTGTTTTTT.

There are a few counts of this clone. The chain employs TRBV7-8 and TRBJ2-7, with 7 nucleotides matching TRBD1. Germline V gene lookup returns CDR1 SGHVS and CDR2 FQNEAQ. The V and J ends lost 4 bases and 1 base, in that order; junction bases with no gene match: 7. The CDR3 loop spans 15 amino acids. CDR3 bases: TGTGCCAGCAGCTCGTCCGGGACAGCGTCCTACGAGCAGTACTTC. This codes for CASSSSGTASYEQYF.

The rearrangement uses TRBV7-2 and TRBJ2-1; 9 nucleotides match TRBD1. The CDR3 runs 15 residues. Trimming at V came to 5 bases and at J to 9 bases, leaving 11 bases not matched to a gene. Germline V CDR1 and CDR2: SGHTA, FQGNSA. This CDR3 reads CASSLPGQGGIEQFF. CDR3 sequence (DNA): TGTGCCAGCAGCCTCCCGGGACAGGGAGGAATTGAGCAGTTCTTC.

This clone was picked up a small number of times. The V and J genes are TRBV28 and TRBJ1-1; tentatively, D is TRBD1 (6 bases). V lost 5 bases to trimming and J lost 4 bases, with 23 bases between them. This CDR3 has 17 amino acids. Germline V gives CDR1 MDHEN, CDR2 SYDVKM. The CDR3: CASSPLATGGESTEAFF. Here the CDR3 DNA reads TGTGCCAGCAGTCCCCTAGCCACGGGGGGCGAGAGCACTGAAGCTTTCTTT.

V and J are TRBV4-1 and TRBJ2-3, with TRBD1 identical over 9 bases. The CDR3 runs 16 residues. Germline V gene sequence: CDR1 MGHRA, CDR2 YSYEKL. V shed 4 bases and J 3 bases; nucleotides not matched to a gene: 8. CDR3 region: CASSLLPGQGTDTQYF. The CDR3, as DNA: TGCGCCAGCAGCCTCCTTCCGGGACAGGGTACAGATACGCAGTATTTT.

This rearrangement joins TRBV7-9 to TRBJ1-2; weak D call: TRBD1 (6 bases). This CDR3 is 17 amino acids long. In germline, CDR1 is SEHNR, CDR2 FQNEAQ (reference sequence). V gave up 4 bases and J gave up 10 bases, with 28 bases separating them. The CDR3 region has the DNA TGTGCCAGCAGCTCAAACCACAGGGTTTTCCGGCCGGTCGACTACACCTTC. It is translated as CASSSNHRVFRPVDYTF.

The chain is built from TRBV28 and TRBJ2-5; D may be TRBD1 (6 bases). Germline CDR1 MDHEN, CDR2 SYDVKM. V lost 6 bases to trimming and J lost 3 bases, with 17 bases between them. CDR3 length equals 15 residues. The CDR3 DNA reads TGTGCCAGCAGCTCCCCTTGGGGGCGGAAAGAGACCCAGTACTTC. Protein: CASSSPWGRKETQYF.

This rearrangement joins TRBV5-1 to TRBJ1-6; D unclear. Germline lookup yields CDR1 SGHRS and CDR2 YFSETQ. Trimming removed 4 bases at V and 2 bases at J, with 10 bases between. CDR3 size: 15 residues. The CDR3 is CASSPAGTYNSPLHF. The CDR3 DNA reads TGCGCCAGCAGCCCGGCCGGGACCTATAATTCACCCCTCCACTTT.

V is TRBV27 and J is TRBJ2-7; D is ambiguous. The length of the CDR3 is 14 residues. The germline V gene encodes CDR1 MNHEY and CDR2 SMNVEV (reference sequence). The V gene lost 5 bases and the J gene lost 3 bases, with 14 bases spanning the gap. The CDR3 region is CASSPLAHGYEQYF. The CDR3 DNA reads TGTGCCAGCAGTCCGTTGGCCCATGGCTACGAGCAGTACTTC.

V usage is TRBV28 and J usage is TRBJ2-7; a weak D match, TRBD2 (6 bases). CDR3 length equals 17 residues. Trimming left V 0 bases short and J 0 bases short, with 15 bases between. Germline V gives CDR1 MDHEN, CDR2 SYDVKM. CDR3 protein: CASSLWGGVPSSYEQYF. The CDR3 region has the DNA TGTGCCAGCAGTTTATGGGGGGGAGTCCCGAGCTCCTACGAGCAGTACTTC.

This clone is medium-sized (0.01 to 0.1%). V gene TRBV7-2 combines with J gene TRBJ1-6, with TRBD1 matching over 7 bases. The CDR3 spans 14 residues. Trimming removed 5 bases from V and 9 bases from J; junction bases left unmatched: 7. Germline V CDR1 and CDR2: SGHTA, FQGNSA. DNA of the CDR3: TGTGCCAGCAGCGCGACAGGGCCAGTTTCACCCCTCCACTTT. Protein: CASSATGPVSPLHF.

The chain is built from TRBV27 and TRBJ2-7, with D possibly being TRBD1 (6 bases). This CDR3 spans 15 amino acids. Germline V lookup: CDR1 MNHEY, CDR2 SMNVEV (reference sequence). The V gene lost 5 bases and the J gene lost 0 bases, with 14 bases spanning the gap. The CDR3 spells CASSRDTSSSYEQYF. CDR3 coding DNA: TGTGCCAGCAGTCGGGACACGTCTAGCTCCTACGAGCAGTACTTC.

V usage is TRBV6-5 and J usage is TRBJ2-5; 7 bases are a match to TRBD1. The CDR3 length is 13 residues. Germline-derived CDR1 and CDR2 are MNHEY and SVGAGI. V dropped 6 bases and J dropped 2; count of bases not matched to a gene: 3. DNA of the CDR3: TGTGCCAGCAGGGCAGGGGGTCAAGAGACCCAGTACTTC. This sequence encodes CASRAGGQETQYF.

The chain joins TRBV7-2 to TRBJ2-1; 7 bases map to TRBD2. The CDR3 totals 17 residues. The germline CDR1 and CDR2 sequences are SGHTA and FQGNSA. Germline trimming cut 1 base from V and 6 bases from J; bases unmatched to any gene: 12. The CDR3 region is CASSLDPPAGVINEQFF. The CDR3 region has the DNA TGTGCCAGCAGCTTAGATCCTCCGGCGGGGGTCATCAATGAGCAGTTCTTC.

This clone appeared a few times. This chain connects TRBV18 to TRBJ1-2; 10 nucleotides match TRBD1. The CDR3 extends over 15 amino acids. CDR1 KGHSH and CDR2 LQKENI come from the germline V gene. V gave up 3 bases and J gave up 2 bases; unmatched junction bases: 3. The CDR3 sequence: CASSPETGGNYGYTF. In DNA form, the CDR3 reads TGTGCCAGCTCACCCGAGACAGGGGGCAACTATGGCTACACCTTC. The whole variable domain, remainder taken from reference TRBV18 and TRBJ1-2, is NAGVMQNPRHLVRRRGQEARLRCSPMKGHSHVYWYRQLPEEGLKFMVYLQKENIIDESGMPKERFSAEFPKEGPSILRIQQVVRGDSAAYFCASSPETGGNYGYTFGSGTRLTVV.

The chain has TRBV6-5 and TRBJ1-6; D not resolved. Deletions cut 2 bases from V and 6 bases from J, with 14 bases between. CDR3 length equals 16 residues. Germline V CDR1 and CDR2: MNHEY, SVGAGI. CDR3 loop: CASSYKTKRGNSPLHF. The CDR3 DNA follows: TGTGCCAGCAGTTACAAGACAAAACGGGGTAATTCACCCCTCCACTTT.

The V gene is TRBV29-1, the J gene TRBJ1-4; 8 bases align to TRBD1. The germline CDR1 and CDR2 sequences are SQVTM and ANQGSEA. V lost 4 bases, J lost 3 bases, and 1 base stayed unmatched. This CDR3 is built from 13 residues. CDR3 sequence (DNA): TGCAGCGTTGTCAGGGGGCCTAATGAAAAACTGTTTTTT. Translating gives CSVVRGPNEKLFF. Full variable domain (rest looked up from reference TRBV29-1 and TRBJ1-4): SAVISQKPSRDICQRGTSLTIQCQVDSQVTMMFWYRQQPGQSLTLIATANQGSEATYESGFVIDKFPISRPNLTFSTLTVSNMSPEDSSIYLCSVVRGPNEKLFFGSGTQLSVL.

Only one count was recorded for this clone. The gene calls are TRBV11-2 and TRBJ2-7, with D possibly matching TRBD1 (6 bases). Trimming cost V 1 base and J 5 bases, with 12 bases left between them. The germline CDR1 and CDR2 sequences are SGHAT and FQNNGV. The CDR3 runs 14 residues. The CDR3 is CASSLVAGAHEQYF. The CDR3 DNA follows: TGTGCCAGCAGCTTAGTGGCAGGGGCCCACGAGCAGTACTTC.

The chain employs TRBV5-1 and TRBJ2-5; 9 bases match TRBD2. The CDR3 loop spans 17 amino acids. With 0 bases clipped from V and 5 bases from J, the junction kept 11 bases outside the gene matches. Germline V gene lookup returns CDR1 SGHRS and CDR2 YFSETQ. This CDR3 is CASSLGRGGRSLETQYF. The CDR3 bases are TGCGCCAGCAGCTTGGGGCGGGGGGGCCGTTCTTTGGAGACCCAGTACTTC.

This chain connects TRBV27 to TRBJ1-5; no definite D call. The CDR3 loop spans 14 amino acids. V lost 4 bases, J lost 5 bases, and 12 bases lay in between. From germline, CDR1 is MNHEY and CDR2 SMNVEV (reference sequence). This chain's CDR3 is CASSYLPHHQPQHF. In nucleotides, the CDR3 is TGTGCCAGCAGTTACCTCCCACACCATCAGCCCCAGCATTTT.

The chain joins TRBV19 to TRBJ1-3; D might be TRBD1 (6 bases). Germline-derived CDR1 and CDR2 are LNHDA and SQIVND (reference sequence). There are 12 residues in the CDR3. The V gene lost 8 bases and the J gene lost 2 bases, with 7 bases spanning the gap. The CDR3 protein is CASGTTGNTIYF. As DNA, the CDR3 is TGTGCCAGTGGGACAACTGGAAACACCATATATTTT. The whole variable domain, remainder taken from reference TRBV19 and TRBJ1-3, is DGGITQSPKYLFRKEGQNVTLSCEQNLNHDAMYWYRQDPGQGLRLIYYSQIVNDFQKGDIAEGYSVSREKKESFPLTVTSAQKNPTAFYLCASGTTGNTIYFGEGSWLTVV.

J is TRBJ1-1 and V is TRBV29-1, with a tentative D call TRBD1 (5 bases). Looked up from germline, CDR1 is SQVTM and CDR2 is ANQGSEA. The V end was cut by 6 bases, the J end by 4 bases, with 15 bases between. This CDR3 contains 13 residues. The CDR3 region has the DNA TGCAGCGTGGGAACAGGTTGGAGCACTGAAGCTTTCTTT. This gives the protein CSVGTGWSTEAFF.

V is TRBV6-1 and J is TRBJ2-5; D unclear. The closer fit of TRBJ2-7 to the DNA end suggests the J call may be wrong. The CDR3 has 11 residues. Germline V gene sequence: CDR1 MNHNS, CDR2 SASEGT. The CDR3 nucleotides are TGTGCCAGCAGTGCGTATTACGAGCAGTACTTC. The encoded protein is CASSAYYEQYF.

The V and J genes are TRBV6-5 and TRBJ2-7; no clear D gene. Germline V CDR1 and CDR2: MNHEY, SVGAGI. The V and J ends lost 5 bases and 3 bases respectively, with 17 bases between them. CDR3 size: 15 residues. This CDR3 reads CASSVDTGRNYEQYF. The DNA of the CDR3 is TGTGCCAGCAGTGTAGACACCGGCAGAAACTACGAGCAGTACTTC.

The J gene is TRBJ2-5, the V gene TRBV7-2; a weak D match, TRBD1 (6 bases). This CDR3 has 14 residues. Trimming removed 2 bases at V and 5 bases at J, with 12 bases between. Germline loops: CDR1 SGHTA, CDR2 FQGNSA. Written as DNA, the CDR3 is TGTGCCAGCAGCTTAAGTCAGGGGTTGGAGACCCAGTACTTC. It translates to CASSLSQGLETQYF.